The rows below give T cell receptor beta chains drawn from one sample of a study of identical twins. One entry per CDR3 protein, called by TCRdb with MiXCR from the 5' RACE reads. The sample consists of roughly 250,000 distinct CDR3 sequences, roughly an eighth of them appearing once. The sequencing input was memory (CD45RO+) T cells sorted from blood. The source of these receptors is a woman aged 18-29 years in good health. Each CDR3 is given with its conserved first and last residue. The order of the fields is D gene, clone size, V gene, J gene, CDR3 length, CDR3 DNA, CDR3 protein. A D gene is named only where the DNA matches it firmly. Clone size, where shown, is once, few, many, or a class for clones that have expanded.

D: .; size: .; V: TRBV6-2/TRBV6-3; J: TRBJ2-2; length: 18; DNA: TGTGCCAGCAGTTACTCTAGCAGGGGCCCCGGGGACACCGGGGAGCTGTTTTTT; CDR3: CASSYSSRGPGDTGELFF
D: .; size: .; V: TRBV20-1; J: TRBJ2-1; length: 14; DNA: TGCAGTGCTACCCGGCACAGAACTGACAATGAGCAGTTCTTC; CDR3: CSATRHRTDNEQFF
D: .; size: .; V: TRBV6-5; J: TRBJ2-3; length: 13; DNA: TGTGCCAGCAGTTACTCGAAGGGTTATACGCAGTATTTT; CDR3: CASSYSKGYTQYF
D: .; size: few; V: TRBV15; J: TRBJ2-2; length: 18; DNA: TGTGCCACCAGCAGAGTCCCTAGGTGGTCAGGGAAAGCCGGGGAGCTGTTTTTT; CDR3: CATSRVPRWSGKAGELFF
D: .; size: many; V: TRBV20-1; J: TRBJ1-6; length: 16; DNA: TGCAGTGCTATGTCCAGGTTAAGCTCCTATAATTCACCCCTCCACTTT; CDR3: CSAMSRLSSYNSPLHF
D: .; size: few; V: TRBV7-8; J: TRBJ1-5; length: 16; DNA: TGTGCCAGCAGTCGTAGACAGGACATTAGCAATCAGCCCCAGCATTTT; CDR3: CASSRRQDISNQPQHF
D: .; size: .; V: TRBV7-9; J: TRBJ1-3; length: 11; DNA: TGTTCCAGCAGGGCTGGAAACACCATATATTTT; CDR3: CSSRAGNTIYF
D: .; size: .; V: TRBV19; J: TRBJ2-2; length: 17; DNA: TGTGCCAGTACTAACCCTAGGGGATCTGCGAACACCGGGGAGCTGTTTTTT; CDR3: CASTNPRGSANTGELFF
D: TRBD2; size: .; V: TRBV18; J: TRBJ2-5; length: 15; DNA: TGTGCCAGCTCACCGTGGCTTCGGGAGGGAGAGACCCAGTACTTC; CDR3: CASSPWLREGETQYF
D: .; size: few; V: TRBV2; J: TRBJ2-2; length: 12; DNA: TGTGCCAGCACGCAAGTCACCGGGGAGCTGTTTTTT; CDR3: CASTQVTGELFF
D: TRBD1; size: many; V: TRBV5-1; J: TRBJ1-2; length: 14; DNA: TGCGCCAGCAGCTCGATGAGGGACAGACATGGCTACACCTTC; CDR3: CASSSMRDRHGYTF
D: TRBD2; size: .; V: TRBV4-1; J: TRBJ2-1; length: 15; DNA: TGCGCCAGCAGGCCGGGACTAGCGGGGAACAATGAGCAGTTCTTC; CDR3: CASRPGLAGNNEQFF
D: TRBD1; size: few; V: TRBV12-3/TRBV12-4; J: TRBJ1-2; length: 13; DNA: TGTGCCAGCAGCCCGGGACAGGGTAATGGCTACACCTTC; CDR3: CASSPGQGNGYTF
D: .; size: many; V: TRBV5-5; J: TRBJ2-5; length: 12; DNA: TGTGCCAGCAGCTTGTTGCCCGAGACCCAGTACTTC; CDR3: CASSLLPETQYF
D: .; size: few; V: TRBV29-1; J: TRBJ1-1; length: 12; DNA: TGCAGCGCCGGACATTTGAACACTGAAGCTTTCTTT; CDR3: CSAGHLNTEAFF
D: .; size: once; V: TRBV7-6; J: TRBJ1-2; length: 14; DNA: TGTGCCAGCAGCTTGTACCAACGGGACTATGGCTACACCTTC; CDR3: CASSLYQRDYGYTF
D: TRBD2; size: .; V: TRBV5-1; J: TRBJ2-1; length: 14; DNA: TGCGCCAGCAGCGTCGGGACTAGCTTGAATGAGCAGTTCTTC; CDR3: CASSVGTSLNEQFF
D: .; size: few; V: TRBV20-1; J: TRBJ1-4; length: 15; DNA: TGCAGTGCTAGAGATCCGATCAGGGACCATGAAAAACTGTTTTTT; CDR3: CSARDPIRDHEKLFF
D: TRBD1; size: .; V: TRBV5-1; J: TRBJ1-4; length: 15; DNA: TGCGCCAGCAGCTTGGCCGGGACAGGGAATGAAAAACTGTTTTTT; CDR3: CASSLAGTGNEKLFF
D: TRBD1; size: many; V: TRBV28; J: TRBJ2-7; length: 13; DNA: TGTGCCAGCTCTCCGGGACAGAGCTACGAGCAGTACTTC; CDR3: CASSPGQSYEQYF
D: TRBD2; size: .; V: TRBV7-2; J: TRBJ2-5; length: 14; DNA: TGTGCCAGCAGCTCGCGGGAGGTGAGGGAGACCCAGTACTTC; CDR3: CASSSREVRETQYF
D: .; size: .; V: TRBV7-2; J: TRBJ2-1; length: 12; DNA: TGTGCCAGCAGCTCCGCGGGAAGGGAGCAGTTCTTC; CDR3: CASSSAGREQFF
D: .; size: .; V: TRBV29-1; J: TRBJ1-2; length: 13; DNA: TGCAGCGTTGACAACCGAAGGGTCTATGGCTACACCTTC; CDR3: CSVDNRRVYGYTF
D: .; size: .; V: TRBV19; J: TRBJ1-1; length: 13; DNA: TGTGCCAGTAGTTTTCCCGGGGACACTGAAGCTTTCTTT; CDR3: CASSFPGDTEAFF
D: .; size: many; V: TRBV7-2; J: TRBJ2-1; length: 9; DNA: TGTGCCAGCAGCTTAGGGGAGTTCTTC; CDR3: CASSLGEFF
D: .; size: few; V: TRBV27; J: TRBJ2-7; length: 12; DNA: TGTGCCAGCTTTAGCGCCTCCTACGAGCAGTACTTC; CDR3: CASFSASYEQYF
D: .; size: few; V: TRBV24-1; J: TRBJ2-1; length: 15; DNA: TGTGCCACCAGTGAGGCGCAAACAGGGCTTAATGAGCAGTTCTTC; CDR3: CATSEAQTGLNEQFF
D: .; size: .; V: TRBV11-2; J: TRBJ2-1; length: 15; DNA: TGTGCCAGCAGCTCGCCGGATAGCTCCTACAATGAGCAGTTCTTC; CDR3: CASSSPDSSYNEQFF
D: .; size: .; V: TRBV9; J: TRBJ2-3; length: 12; DNA: TGTGCCAGCAGAGGACTCCTAGATACGCAGTATTTT; CDR3: CASRGLLDTQYF
D: TRBD2; size: .; V: TRBV11-2; J: TRBJ2-4; length: 13; DNA: TGTGCCAGCAGCCCGAGACTAGCGGGCGGCCAGTACTTC; CDR3: CASSPRLAGGQYF
D: TRBD1; size: few; V: TRBV12-3/TRBV12-4; J: TRBJ1-2; length: 14; DNA: TGTGCCAGCAGCGACAACAGGGGTGGCTATGGCTACACCTTC; CDR3: CASSDNRGGYGYTF
D: TRBD1; size: many; V: TRBV12-3/TRBV12-4; J: TRBJ2-4; length: 14; DNA: TGTGCCAGCAGCTTGGGGGGACAGGAGACCATTCAGTACTTC; CDR3: CASSLGGQETIQYF
D: .; size: few; V: TRBV5-5; J: TRBJ2-2; length: 17; DNA: TGTGCCAGCAGCCCGAGAGTCGGAGTATTGGGCACCGGGGAGCTGTTTTTT; CDR3: CASSPRVGVLGTGELFF
D: .; size: few; V: TRBV5-5; J: TRBJ2-2; length: 16; DNA: TGTGCCAGCAGCCCCTCAGGGACCTCGAACACCGGGGAGCTGTTTTTT; CDR3: CASSPSGTSNTGELFF
D: .; size: few; V: TRBV11-2; J: TRBJ2-1; length: 14; DNA: TGTGCCAGCAGCCTGAAATGGGGGGACAATGAGCAGTTCTTC; CDR3: CASSLKWGDNEQFF
D: .; size: few; V: TRBV7-9; J: TRBJ1-6; length: 15; DNA: TGTGCCAGCAGCCGATCGGGAGCCCTGAGTACACCCCTCCACTTT; CDR3: CASSRSGALSTPLHF
D: TRBD1; size: .; V: TRBV5-1; J: TRBJ2-5; length: 16; DNA: TGCGCCAGCAGCTCCGCTCTCACAGGGGGTGTGGAGACCCAGTACTTC; CDR3: CASSSALTGGVETQYF
D: TRBD1; size: many; V: TRBV12-3/TRBV12-4; J: TRBJ2-5; length: 16; DNA: TGTGCCAGCAGTGGGGCATTGGACAGGTACCAAGAGACCCAGTACTTC; CDR3: CASSGALDRYQETQYF
D: TRBD2; size: many; V: TRBV5-1; J: TRBJ2-7; length: 17; DNA: TGCGCCAGCAGCTTGGCCACTAGCGGGAGAACTACCTACGAGCAGTACTTC; CDR3: CASSLATSGRTTYEQYF
D: .; size: .; V: TRBV20-1; J: TRBJ2-3; length: 12; DNA: TGCAGTGCTAGAGATCCAGCAAGCGCGCAGTATTTT; CDR3: CSARDPASAQYF
D: .; size: .; V: TRBV18; J: TRBJ2-1; length: 13; DNA: TGTGCTACACACGGAGGGCGCGGTGATGAGCAGTTCTTC; CDR3: CATHGGRGDEQFF
D: .; size: .; V: TRBV5-1; J: TRBJ2-1; length: 15; DNA: TGCGCCAGCAGCTTGGGGACTACCTATGGGAATGAGCAGTTCTTC; CDR3: CASSLGTTYGNEQFF
D: .; size: few; V: TRBV3-1; J: TRBJ1-1; length: 15; DNA: TGTGCCAGCAGCCACTTTTTGATTGAGAACACTGAAGCTTTCTTT; CDR3: CASSHFLIENTEAFF
D: .; size: few; V: TRBV3-1; J: TRBJ2-7; length: 15; DNA: TGTGCCAGCAGCCTTCCGGGGCGCGGGGATGACGAGCAGTACTTC; CDR3: CASSLPGRGDDEQYF
D: .; size: .; V: TRBV4-3; J: TRBJ2-7; length: 13; DNA: TGCGCCAGCAGCCAAGGGCCTGCCGTCGAGCAGTACTTC; CDR3: CASSQGPAVEQYF
D: TRBD2; size: many; V: TRBV9; J: TRBJ2-1; length: 17; DNA: TGTGCCAGCAGCGTAGACAGGACTAGCGGGAGAGCCAATGAGCAGTTCTTC; CDR3: CASSVDRTSGRANEQFF
D: .; size: few; V: TRBV10-2; J: TRBJ2-3; length: 13; DNA: TGCGCCAGCAGGGGACCGAACACAGATACGCAGTATTTT; CDR3: CASRGPNTDTQYF
D: .; size: .; V: TRBV6-1; J: TRBJ1-5; length: 14; DNA: TGTGCCAGCAGTAGGGCCTCCGGGGGTCAGCCCCAGCATTTT; CDR3: CASSRASGGQPQHF
D: .; size: few; V: TRBV10-2; J: TRBJ2-7; length: 15; DNA: TGCGCCAGCAGCCCCCAGGTTTTCGGCGACTACGAGCAGTACTTC; CDR3: CASSPQVFGDYEQYF
D: TRBD1; size: few; V: TRBV4-3; J: TRBJ1-2; length: 14; DNA: TGCGCCAGCAGCCGAGGGACAGGGGGCCAAGGCTACACCTTC; CDR3: CASSRGTGGQGYTF